These 24 T cell receptor beta chains share one sample of origin, sequenced in a study of blood T cell repertoires in COVID-19. TCRdb's table, derived via immunoSEQ multiplex PCR, lists solely in-frame clones and lacks some. The repertoire includes roughly 360,000 clones, approximately 90% of them detected once, and more than 0.85% sits in the top ten. Sequencing was done on a sample of PBMCs or T cells enriched from blood (not recorded which). These receptors were taken from a woman in her 30s with acute COVID-19.

The chain links TRBV10-3 to TRBJ2-1, with D perhaps TRBD2 (6 bases). The V gene lost 4 bases and the J gene lost 0 bases, with 10 bases spanning the gap. Germline V gene sequence: CDR1 ENHRY, CDR2 SYGVKD. CDR3 length: 15 amino acids. The CDR3 loop reads CAISGKDYSYNEQFF. The CDR3 coding sequence is TGTGCCATCAGTGGCAAGGACTACTCCTACAATGAGCAGTTCTTC.

The V gene is TRBV6-5, the J gene TRBJ2-7, with 8 positions matching TRBD1. The germline CDR1 and CDR2 sequences are MNHEY and SVGAGI. J lost 4 bases, V lost 5 bases, and 10 bases had no gene match. This CDR3 has 15 residues. The DNA of the CDR3 is TGTGCCAGCAGTATTTCTGGACAGGGTAGATACGAGCAGTACTTC. Protein sequence: CASSISGQGRYEQYF.

This clone was picked up one time. The chain recombines TRBV29-1 with TRBJ1-2; 8 bases line up with TRBD1. The V and J ends lost 7 bases and 4 bases, in that order; junction bases with no gene match: 8. The CDR3 sequence is 13 residues long. The germline V gene encodes CDR1 SQVTM and CDR2 ANQGSEA. In DNA form, the CDR3 reads TGCAGCGCCGGGACAGGAACATCCTATGGCTACACCTTC. As protein: CSAGTGTSYGYTF.

The chain is built from TRBV7-2 and TRBJ1-3; a weak D match, TRBD1 (6 bases). The V gene lost 5 bases and the J gene lost 0 bases, with 11 bases spanning the gap. The CDR3 spans 15 residues. Germline CDR1 reads SGHTA; CDR2 reads FQGNSA. The CDR3 is CASSLWTASGNTIYF. The CDR3 bases are TGTGCCAGCAGCCTCTGGACAGCCTCTGGAAACACCATATATTTT.

In this sample, this clone turned up once. The chain uses TRBV5-1 and TRBJ1-2; tentatively, D is TRBD1 (6 bases). The germline CDR1 and CDR2 sequences are SGHRS and YFSETQ. This CDR3 region has 16 residues. Trimming removed 0 bases at V and 3 bases at J, with 15 bases between. In nucleotides, the CDR3 is TGCGCCAGCAGCTTGGACAGGGAGGGGATGGACTATGGCTACACCTTC. Residues: CASSLDREGMDYGYTF.

The CDR3 spells CASSLVAGGYNEQFF. The CDR3 DNA reads as TGTGCCAGCAGCTTAGTGGCGGGGGGCTACAATGAGCAGTTCTTC. J is TRBJ2-1 and V is TRBV7-9; 8 bases are a match to TRBD2. Looked up from germline, CDR1 is SEHNR and CDR2 is FQNEAQ (reference sequence). The CDR3 has 15 amino acids. Trimming removed 1 base from V and 3 bases from J; junction bases left unmatched: 2.

The V gene is TRBV28, the J gene TRBJ2-1; 11 positions match TRBD2. Germline V gives CDR1 MDHEN, CDR2 SYDVKM. With 5 bases clipped from V and 8 bases from J, the junction kept 5 bases outside the gene matches. This CDR3 is built from 14 residues. Written as DNA, the CDR3 is TGTGCCAGCAGTCATCAGACTAGCGGGGATGAGCAGTTCTTC. Its protein is CASSHQTSGDEQFF. Complete variable domain (other parts from reference TRBV28 and TRBJ2-1): DVKVTQSSRYLVKRTGEKVFLECVQDMDHENMFWYRQDPGLGLRLIYFSYDVKMKEKGDIPEGYSVSREKKERFSLILESASTNQTSMYLCASSHQTSGDEQFFGPGTRLTVL.

The chain is built from TRBV5-1 and TRBJ2-1; 8 bases line up with TRBD2. V lost 0 bases, J lost 3 bases, and 2 bases stayed unmatched. CDR3 length: 15 residues. The germline CDR1 and CDR2 sequences are SGHRS and YFSETQ. The CDR3 is CASSLGGLGYNEQFF. In DNA, the CDR3 is TGCGCCAGCAGCTTGGGGGGACTAGGCTACAATGAGCAGTTCTTC.

The rearrangement uses TRBV5-6 and TRBJ1-4, with 10 positions matching TRBD1. The CDR3 totals 14 residues. Trimming took 2 bases from V and 8 from J; bases not matched to a gene: 3. Looked up from germline, CDR1 is SGHDT and CDR2 is YYEEEE. The CDR3 DNA sequence: TGTGCCAGCAGCTTCGGGACAGGGGACGAAAAACTGTTTTTT. Its protein product is CASSFGTGDEKLFF.

The chain joins TRBV29-1 to TRBJ1-2; no clear D. The V end lost 7 bases, the J end lost 7 bases, and 16 bases lay between the germline ends. The CDR3 contains 12 residues. Germline V gene lookup returns CDR1 SQVTM and CDR2 ANQGSEA. In nucleotides, the CDR3 is TGCAGCGCACCGGGAGGGCGTGGTGGCTACACCTTC. As protein: CSAPGGRGGYTF.

The chain links TRBV5-8 to TRBJ1-4; D not resolved. This CDR3 comprises 15 residues. Germline CDR1 SGHTS, CDR2 YDEGEE. The V end lost 4 bases, the J end lost 0 bases, and 10 bases lay between the germline ends. In nucleotides, the CDR3 is TGTGCCAGCAGCGCAACGGTTGCAACTAATGAAAAACTGTTTTTT. It translates to CASSATVATNEKLFF.

The J gene is TRBJ2-1, the V gene TRBV27; tentative D call: TRBD2 (7 bases). V was trimmed by 7 bases and J by 4 bases, leaving 20 bases between them. This CDR3 contains 16 residues. Germline lookup yields CDR1 MNHEY and CDR2 SMNVEV (reference sequence). CDR3 amino acids: CASTLIGGGRYNEQFF. The CDR3, as DNA: TGTGCCAGCACCCTTATAGGGGGGGGGAGATACAATGAGCAGTTCTTC.

V gene TRBV5-8 combines with J gene TRBJ1-5; 7 bases agree with TRBD1. Per the germline V gene, CDR1 is SGHTS and CDR2 is YDEGEE. Trimming removed 1 base from V and 0 bases from J; junction bases left unmatched: 7. This CDR3 has 17 residues. The CDR3 nucleotides read TGTGCCAGCAGCTTGTGGGACAGCCAGTATAGCAATCAGCCCCAGCATTTT. The encoded protein is CASSLWDSQYSNQPQHF.

CDR3 coding DNA: TGTGCCAGCGGTCGAGGGGACTTAGGAGAAAAACTGTTTTTT. As protein: CASGRGDLGEKLFF. The chain has TRBV2 and TRBJ1-4, with a possible D match to TRBD1 (5 bases). Germline V gene data show CDR1 as SNHLY and CDR2 as FYNNEI. V was shortened by 8 bases and J by 8 bases, with 18 bases between the two germline ends. This CDR3 spans 14 amino acids.

The chain recombines TRBV18 with TRBJ1-3, with no clear D. This CDR3 has 15 amino acids. Germline CDR1 is KGHSH and CDR2 is LQKENI. V shed 2 bases and J shed 1 base, with 9 bases lying between them. The CDR3, as DNA: TGTGCCAGCTCACCAGTCCCTCTTTCTGGAAACACCATATATTTT. It encodes CASSPVPLSGNTIYF.

This chain joins TRBV6-5 and TRBJ1-5; 8 nucleotides match TRBD1. CDR1 MNHEY and CDR2 SVGAGI come from the germline V gene. The CDR3 loop spans 15 amino acids. The trim removed 6 bases at V and 4 bases at J, leaving 8 bases unmatched. DNA for the CDR3: TGTGCCAGCAGACTAAGGACAGGGAATAATCAGCCCCAGCATTTT. This encodes CASRLRTGNNQPQHF.

This chain links TRBV30 with TRBJ1-1; 7 bases agree with TRBD1. Trimming at V came to 0 bases and at J to 4 bases, leaving 8 bases not matched to a gene. Germline V CDR1 and CDR2: GTSNPN, SVGIG (reference sequence). The CDR3 is made up of 15 amino acids. For the CDR3, the DNA is TGTGCCTGGAGTGTACCGGAACAGGGGACCACTGAAGCTTTCTTT. Translated, it gives CAWSVPEQGTTEAFF.

Worth noting for this clone: Other DNA sequences in this sample translate to the same CDR3. This chain connects TRBV24-1 to TRBJ2-7; 8 positions match TRBD1. The CDR3 runs to 15 residues. The V segment lost 4 bases and the J segment 1 base; nucleotides outside the gene matches: 5. Per the germline V gene, CDR1 is KGHDR and CDR2 is SFDVKD. The CDR3 loop reads CATSDPGQGSYEQYF. DNA for the CDR3: TGTGCCACCAGTGACCCTGGACAGGGATCCTACGAGCAGTACTTC.

The chain employs TRBV6-5 and TRBJ2-5; 8 nucleotides match TRBD2. CDR1 is MNHEY, CDR2 SVGAGI, per germline. The CDR3 contains 13 residues. V lost 7 bases, J lost 6 bases, and 7 bases stayed unmatched. The CDR3 loop is CASTSGGAKTQYF. DNA for the CDR3: TGTGCCAGCACTTCCGGGGGGGCGAAGACCCAGTACTTC.

Note on this clone: Additional DNA sequences in this sample encode the identical CDR3. The gene calls are TRBV5-1 and TRBJ2-3; TRBD2 agrees at 8 bases. V lost 3 bases to trimming and J lost 4 bases; unmatched junction nucleotides: 1. The CDR3 length is 13 residues. From germline, CDR1 is SGHRS and CDR2 YFSETQ. The CDR3 nucleotides are TGCGCCAGCAGCTCGGGAGGGGCAGATACGCAGTATTTT. Encoded protein: CASSSGGADTQYF.

The chain uses TRBV6-2 or TRBV6-3 and TRBJ1-6; no definite D call. The V and J ends lost 4 bases and 6 bases respectively, with 7 bases between them. Germline V gene sequence: CDR1 MNHEY, CDR2 SVGEGT. The CDR3 is 13 amino acids. The CDR3 here is CASSSPFNSPLHF. The CDR3 DNA reads TGTGCCAGCAGTTCCCCGTTTAATTCACCCCTCCACTTT.

The chain combines TRBV7-6 with TRBJ2-7, with D possibly matching TRBD1 (6 bases). CDR3 length: 16 amino acids. Germline values: CDR1 SGHVS, CDR2 FNYEAQ. Trimming stripped 5 bases from V and 0 bases from J, with 17 bases between. CDR3 DNA: TGTGCCAGCAGCCATACGGGACACTTGAGCTCCTACGAGCAGTACTTC. It is translated as CASSHTGHLSSYEQYF.

The genes are TRBV19 and TRBJ1-2; D might be TRBD1 (5 bases). Trimming left V 0 bases short and J 7 bases short, with 12 bases between. The V gene's germline CDR1 is LNHDA and CDR2 SQIVND (reference sequence). The CDR3 extends over 14 amino acids. The CDR3 spells CASSIDRDSGGYTF. CDR3 DNA sequence: TGTGCCAGTAGTATAGACAGGGATTCTGGTGGCTACACCTTC.

The chain combines TRBV10-3 with TRBJ1-3; D is uncertain. Germline-derived CDR1 and CDR2 are ENHRY and SYGVKD. The ends were cut back, 5 bases at V and 1 base at J, with 6 bases in the middle. CDR3 length: 13 amino acids. The CDR3 loop is CAISRGSGNTIYF. Written as DNA, the CDR3 is TGTGCCATCAGTCGGGGTTCTGGAAACACCATATATTTT.